This TCR beta chain was sequenced during a study of shared clonotypes between healthy human individuals. Study-level information: Each donor contributed plates that comprised three CD4 naive, three CD4 memory, two CD8 naive and one CD8 memory. Study-wide results and limits: It was observed that 5% to 6.5% of naive CD4 clonotypes were shared across a few donors.

In regard to this clone: Its antigen is still unknown.

The V and J ends lost 1 base and 0 bases, in that order; junction bases with no gene match: 4. Germline CDR1 KGHSH, CDR2 LQKENI. This CDR3 has 17 residues. Sorted subsets were amplified in replicate PCRs using approximately 200 ng DNA, tens of thousands of T cell genomes. How the authors handled the data: Sequence data from immunoSEQ were junction-only and lacked quality scores; consequently, filtering differed. Data came from immunoSEQ multiplex PCR; TCRdb stores just in-frame clones and leaves some out. That table gives V, J and clone size, and the DNA gave D and trimming. The sample gives around 510,000 clones, roughly 95% of which show up once; 0.055% to 0.075% is in the top ten.

This chain links TRBV18 with TRBJ2-1, with 9 bases identical to TRBD2. This receptor was obtained from a woman in her 30s in good health. Sequencing was carried out using naive CD4+ T cells sorted from blood. Regarding subset: CD45RA+ positively selected. CDR3 in amino acids: CASSPLGSGSSYNEQFF. In DNA form, the CDR3 reads TGTGCCAGCTCACCACTGGGTAGCGGGAGCTCCTACAATGAGCAGTTCTTC.